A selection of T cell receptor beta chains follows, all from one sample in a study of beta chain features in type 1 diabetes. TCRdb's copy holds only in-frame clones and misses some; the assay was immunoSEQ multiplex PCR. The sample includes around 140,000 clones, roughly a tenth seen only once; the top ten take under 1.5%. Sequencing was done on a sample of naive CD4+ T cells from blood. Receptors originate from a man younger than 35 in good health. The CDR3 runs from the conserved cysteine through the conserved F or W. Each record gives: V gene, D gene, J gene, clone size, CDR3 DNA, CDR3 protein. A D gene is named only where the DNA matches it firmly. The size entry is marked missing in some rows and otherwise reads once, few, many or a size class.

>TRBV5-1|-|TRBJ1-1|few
TGCGCCAGCAGCTTGGCTATACAGGGATCCGGCACTGAAGCTTTCTTT
CASSLAIQGSGTEAFF
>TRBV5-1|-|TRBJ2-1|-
TGCGCCAGCAGCTTGGACGACAGCTCCTACAATGAGCAGTTCTTC
CASSLDDSSYNEQFF
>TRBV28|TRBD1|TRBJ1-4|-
TGTGCCAGCAGTTCCCGGGACAGGGGGCTCGGGGAAAAACTGTTTTTT
CASSSRDRGLGEKLFF
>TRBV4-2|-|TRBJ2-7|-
TGTGCCAGCAGCCAGGGGGAGACAGGAGGATTTGGCGAGCAGTACTTC
CASSQGETGGFGEQYF
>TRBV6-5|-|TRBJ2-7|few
TGTGCCAGCAGTTCCACCGGCTACGAGCAGTACTTC
CASSSTGYEQYF
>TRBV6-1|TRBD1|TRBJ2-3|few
TGTGCCAGCGGAACCAGGACAGGGACCGATACGCAGTATTTT
CASGTRTGTDTQYF
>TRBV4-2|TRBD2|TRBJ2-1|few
TGTGCCAGCAGCCAGGACCCTAGCGGGGGGGCCATTGGGAATGAGCAGTTCTTC
CASSQDPSGGAIGNEQFF
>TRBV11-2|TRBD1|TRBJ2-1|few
TGTGCCAGCAGCTTAGGACAGGGATCCTACAATGAGCAGTTCTTC
CASSLGQGSYNEQFF
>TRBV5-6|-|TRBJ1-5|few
TGTGCCAGCAGCACGGACAGTTTACGAAGCAATCAGCCCCAGCATTTT
CASSTDSLRSNQPQHF
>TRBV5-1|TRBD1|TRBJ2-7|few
TGCGCCAGCAGCCGGACAGGGCCCTACGAGCAGTACTTC
CASSRTGPYEQYF
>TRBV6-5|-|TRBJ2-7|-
TGTGCCAGCAGTTACAGAACTAGCTCCAGATCCTACGAGCAGTACTTC
CASSYRTSSRSYEQYF
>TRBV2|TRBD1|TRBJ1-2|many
TGTGCCAGCAGTCTCCAGGGGGCGCGAAGTGGCTACACCTTC
CASSLQGARSGYTF
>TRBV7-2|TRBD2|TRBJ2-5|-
TGTGCCAGCAGCTCCCGGGGAGGGCCCCCAGAGACCCAGTACTTC
CASSSRGGPPETQYF
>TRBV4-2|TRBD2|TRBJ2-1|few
TGTGCCAGCAGCCAAGATCTAGCGGTGAGGAATGAGCAGTTCTTC
CASSQDLAVRNEQFF
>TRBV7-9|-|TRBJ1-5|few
TGTGCCAGCAGCTTACAGGGAAATCAGCCCCAGCATTTT
CASSLQGNQPQHF
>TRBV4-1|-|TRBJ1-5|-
TGCGCCAGCAGCCATCAGACAGGAGAAACTCAGCCCCAGCATTTT
CASSHQTGETQPQHF
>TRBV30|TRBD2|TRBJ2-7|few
TGTGCCTGGAGCGAGGGACTAGCGGGGCTCTACGAGCAGTACTTC
CAWSEGLAGLYEQYF
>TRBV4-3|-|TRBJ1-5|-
TGCGCCAGCAGCCAAGATCCCGTCAGGCTGAATCAGCCCCAGCATTTT
CASSQDPVRLNQPQHF
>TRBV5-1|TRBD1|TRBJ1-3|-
TGCGCCAGCAGCTTATTAGACAGGGGATCTGGAAACACCATATATTTT
CASSLLDRGSGNTIYF
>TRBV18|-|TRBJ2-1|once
TGTGCCAGCTCATTACGGGATGGCCAGGAGCAGTTCTTC
CASSLRDGQEQFF
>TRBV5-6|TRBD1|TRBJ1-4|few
TGTGCCAGCAGAGGGACAGTGAATGAAAAACTGTTTTTT
CASRGTVNEKLFF
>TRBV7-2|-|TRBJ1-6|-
TGTGCCAGCAGCCCACAGGGCCCACCCCTCCACTTT
CASSPQGPPLHF
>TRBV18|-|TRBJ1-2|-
TGTGCCAGCTCACTTGATGGGCCACGTACTAACTATGGCTACACCTTC
CASSLDGPRTNYGYTF
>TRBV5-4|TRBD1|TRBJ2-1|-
TGTGCCACCGTCCGGGACAGGGCGTACAATGAGCAGTTCTTC
CATVRDRAYNEQFF
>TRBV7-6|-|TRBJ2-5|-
TGTGCCAGCAGCGGGTTAGTAAGCGGAGAGACCCAGTACTTC
CASSGLVSGETQYF
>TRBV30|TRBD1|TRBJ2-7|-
TGTGCCTGGAGTCCGGACAGGGGACCCTACGAGCAGTACTTC
CAWSPDRGPYEQYF
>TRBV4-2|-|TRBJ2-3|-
TGTGCCAGCAGCCCCCGGTTGGGGGCCACAGATACGCAGTATTTT
CASSPRLGATDTQYF
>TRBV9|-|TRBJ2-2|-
TGTGCCAGCAGCCCAGTTGGGAACAGGGCGGGCACCGGGGAGCTGTTTTTT
CASSPVGNRAGTGELFF
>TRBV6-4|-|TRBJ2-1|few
TGTGCCACCCATGCCGACAGCTCCTACAATGAGCAGTTCTTC
CATHADSSYNEQFF
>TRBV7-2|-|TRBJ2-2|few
TGTGCCAGCAGCTCCGGGGGACCGACGAACACCGGGGAGCTGTTTTTT
CASSSGGPTNTGELFF
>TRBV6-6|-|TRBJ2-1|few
TGTGCCAGCAGAAACGACAGGAATGAGCAGTTCTTC
CASRNDRNEQFF
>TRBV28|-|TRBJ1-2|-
TGTGCCAGCAGTTCAGGGGACCGCTATGGCTACACCTTC
CASSSGDRYGYTF
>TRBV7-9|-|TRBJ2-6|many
TGTGCCAGCAGCTCAGAGGCTGGTTCCGGGGCCAACGTCCTGACTTTC
CASSSEAGSGANVLTF
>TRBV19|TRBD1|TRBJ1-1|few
TGTGCCAGTAGAGACAGGGGAGGCCAAATGAACACTGAAGCTTTCTTT
CASRDRGGQMNTEAFF
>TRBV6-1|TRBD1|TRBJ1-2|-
TGTGCCAGCAGCCAAGACAGGGGCTATGGCTACACCTTC
CASSQDRGYGYTF
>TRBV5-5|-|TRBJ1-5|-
TGTGCCAGCAGCGCCGGGACACCGAATAGCAATCAGCCCCAGCATTTT
CASSAGTPNSNQPQHF
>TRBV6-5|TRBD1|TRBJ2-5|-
TGTGCCAGCAGTTTCGGACAGGGGGGACAAGAGACCCAGTACTTC
CASSFGQGGQETQYF
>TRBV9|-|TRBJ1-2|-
TGTGCCAGCAGCTCGGGTCTCTGGAAAGCTAACTATGGCTACACCTTC
CASSSGLWKANYGYTF
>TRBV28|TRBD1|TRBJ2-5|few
TGTGCCTCTGACAGGGGTAGCAGAAAGACCCAGTACTTC
CASDRGSRKTQYF
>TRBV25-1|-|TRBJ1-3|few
TGTGCCAGCAGTGGGGCGTCTGGAAACACCATATATTTT
CASSGASGNTIYF
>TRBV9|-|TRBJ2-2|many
TGTGCCAGCAAGAGTGGGGGGTCTAACACCGGGGAGCTGTTTTTT
CASKSGGSNTGELFF
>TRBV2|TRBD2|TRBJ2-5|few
TGTGCCAGCAGTGAACGGGCGGGGGGGAGCGAAGAGACCCAGTACTTC
CASSERAGGSEETQYF
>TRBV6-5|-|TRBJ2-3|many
TGTGCCAGCAGTTTGTTCACGGCAGATACGCAGTATTTT
CASSLFTADTQYF
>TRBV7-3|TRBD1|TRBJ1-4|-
TGTGCCAGCAGCGAACGACAGGGGGGGAGTAATGAAAAACTGTTTTTT
CASSERQGGSNEKLFF
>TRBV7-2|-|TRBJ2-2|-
TGTGCCAGCAGCCTCCTAGGCGGGGCAGGTACTCCCGGGGAGCTGTTTTTT
CASSLLGGAGTPGELFF